This TCR beta chain was retrieved from a study of neurological immune-mediated disorders. General observations from the study: Levels of TCR clonal expansion peaked in HTLV-1-associated myelopathy and reached their lowest in multiple sclerosis, under those of healthy controls.

The table lists this clonotype with many counts. Its cognate antigen is unknown. TCRdb re-called the 5' RACE reads through MiXCR, storing one row per CDR3 protein. The sample lists about 65,000 distinct CDR3 sequences, around 4% occurring once. The V end lost 2 bases, the J end lost 7 bases, and 14 bases lay between the germline ends. The CDR3 is 15 amino acids. Germline CDR1 MNHEY, CDR2 SVGAGI. The TCR was taken from a man in his fifties with multiple sclerosis. The sequencing input was PBMCs. The genes are TRBV6-5 and TRBJ1-4; maybe TRBD1 (6 bases). CDR3 DNA: TGTGCCAGCAGTTACGAGGCCGGGGGCAGTGAAAAACTGTTTTTT. Translation gives CASSYEAGGSEKLFF.